A selection of T cell receptor beta chains follows, all from one sample in a study of CD8+CD57+ T cells in acquired aplastic anemia. TCRdb recomputed calls from the reads with MiXCR, one row per CDR3 protein. Among 200,000 to 250,000 distinct CDR3 sequences listed, about half were seen once. The specimen sequenced was sorted CD4+, CD8+, or CD8+CD57+ T cells (not recorded which) from PBMCs. The receptors shown here come from a human donor with aplastic anemia. Both conserved end residues are part of each CDR3. D genes are given only for firm matches. Size tells how often a clone was seen (once, few, many) or the class of an expanded clone, and some rows leave it out.

V: TRBV19; D: -; size: -; J: TRBJ2-1; CDR3: CASSIGGNNEQFF; DNA: TGTGCCAGTAGTATAGGAGGGAACAATGAGCAGTTCTTC
V: TRBV7-9; D: TRBD1; size: -; J: TRBJ1-2; CDR3: CASDPTGDGYTF; DNA: TGTGCCAGCGATCCGACAGGGGATGGCTACACCTTC
V: TRBV19; D: -; size: many; J: TRBJ2-6; CDR3: CASSIPLDRSGANVLTF; DNA: TGTGCCAGTAGTATCCCCCTGGACCGCTCTGGGGCCAACGTCCTGACTTTC
V: TRBV7-9; D: TRBD1; size: -; J: TRBJ1-5; CDR3: CASSLDQGAEQPQHF; DNA: TGTGCCAGCAGCTTAGACCAGGGGGCAGAACAGCCCCAGCATTTT
V: TRBV29-1; D: TRBD1; size: many; J: TRBJ2-2; CDR3: CSATGGPTGELFF; DNA: TGCAGCGCAACAGGGGGCCCCACCGGGGAGCTGTTTTTT
V: TRBV5-1; D: -; size: -; J: TRBJ2-7; CDR3: CASSAQGLRVYEQYF; DNA: TGCGCCAGCAGCGCACAGGGACTGCGAGTCTACGAGCAGTACTTC
V: TRBV7-6; D: -; size: -; J: TRBJ1-2; CDR3: CASSLISPNSGNTF; DNA: TGTGCCAGCAGCTTAATATCTCCTAACTCTGGAAACACCTTC
V: TRBV19; D: -; size: many; J: TRBJ1-2; CDR3: CASSIQGGYTF; DNA: TGTGCCAGTAGTATTCAAGGTGGCTACACCTTC
V: TRBV7-9; D: -; size: -; J: TRBJ2-1; CDR3: CASSPRGQNYNEQFF; DNA: TGTGCCAGCAGCCCACGCGGACAGAACTACAATGAGCAGTTCTTC
V: TRBV25-1; D: -; size: few; J: TRBJ1-2; CDR3: CASQRGSGAEYGYTF; DNA: TGTGCCAGCCAGCGTGGTTCAGGGGCTGAGTATGGCTACACCTTC
V: TRBV29-1; D: TRBD1; size: many; J: TRBJ1-2; CDR3: CSVEVDGGGDGYTF; DNA: TGCAGCGTTGAAGTGGACGGAGGGGGCGATGGCTACACCTTC
V: TRBV7-8; D: TRBD2; size: -; J: TRBJ2-5; CDR3: CASSLEGGSGVPGTQYF; DNA: TGTGCCAGCAGCTTAGAGGGCGGTAGCGGGGTCCCAGGGACCCAGTACTTC
V: TRBV6-2/TRBV6-3; D: TRBD2; size: many; J: TRBJ2-7; CDR3: CASSRGGSSSYEQYF; DNA: TGTGCCAGCAGTCGCGGGGGGTCAAGCTCCTACGAGCAGTACTTC
V: TRBV7-9; D: -; size: -; J: TRBJ2-2; CDR3: CASSSIEGYGELFF; DNA: TGTGCCAGCAGCTCCATAGAGGGTTACGGGGAGCTGTTTTTT
V: TRBV5-1; D: TRBD2; size: -; J: TRBJ2-7; CDR3: CASSGAGGVSYEQYF; DNA: TGCGCCAGCAGCGGGGCGGGAGGTGTGTCCTACGAGCAGTACTTC
V: TRBV11-2; D: -; size: many; J: TRBJ1-3; CDR3: CASSSLFGNTIYF; DNA: TGTGCCAGCAGCAGCCTCTTCGGAAACACCATATATTTT
V: TRBV10-3; D: -; size: many; J: TRBJ1-6; CDR3: CAISENSYNSPLHF; DNA: TGTGCCATCAGTGAGAACTCCTATAATTCACCCCTCCACTTT
V: TRBV7-3; D: -; size: many; J: TRBJ2-2; CDR3: CASSSKNTGELFF; DNA: TGTGCCAGCAGCTCCAAGAACACCGGGGAGCTGTTTTTT
V: TRBV4-1; D: -; size: -; J: TRBJ1-5; CDR3: CASSQETPRYSNQPQHF; DNA: TGCGCCAGCAGCCAAGAGACACCCAGGTATTCGAATCAGCCCCAGCATTTT
V: TRBV5-1; D: TRBD1; size: many; J: TRBJ1-1; CDR3: CASSIQQGLNTEAFF; DNA: TGCGCCAGCAGCATACAACAGGGGCTGAACACTGAAGCTTTCTTT
V: TRBV6-1; D: -; size: few; J: TRBJ2-1; CDR3: CASIPRGGLYNEQFF; DNA: TGTGCCAGCATACCCAGGGGGGGCCTCTACAATGAGCAGTTCTTC
V: TRBV25-1; D: -; size: -; J: TRBJ2-1; CDR3: CASSIPWGSTLFF; DNA: TGTGCCAGCAGTATTCCCTGGGGTTCAACGCTCTTCTTC
V: TRBV7-3; D: -; size: -; J: TRBJ1-2; CDR3: CASSSLAGTGYGYTF; DNA: TGTGCCAGCAGTTCCCTAGCAGGGACGGGCTATGGCTACACCTTC
V: TRBV5-1; D: -; size: many; J: TRBJ2-3; CDR3: CASSLAIVGTDTQYF; DNA: TGCGCCAGCAGTCTTGCGATAGTCGGCACAGATACGCAGTATTTT
V: TRBV10-3; D: -; size: few; J: TRBJ1-1; CDR3: CAISTTDTEAFF; DNA: TGTGCCATCAGCACCACAGACACTGAAGCTTTCTTT
V: TRBV29-1; D: TRBD2; size: -; J: TRBJ2-5; CDR3: CSVDGGAIGETQYF; DNA: TGCAGCGTTGACGGGGGGGCCATTGGAGAGACCCAGTACTTC
V: TRBV6-5; D: -; size: many; J: TRBJ1-5; CDR3: CASSQSGLGQPQHF; DNA: TGTGCCAGCAGTCAATCAGGATTAGGTCAGCCCCAGCATTTT
V: TRBV12-3/TRBV12-4; D: TRBD1; size: -; J: TRBJ1-5; CDR3: CASSPTPAGTGAFSNQPQHF; DNA: TGTGCCAGCAGTCCAACTCCAGCCGGGACAGGCGCCTTTAGCAATCAGCCCCAGCATTTT
V: TRBV10-3; D: TRBD1; size: -; J: TRBJ2-2; CDR3: CAIRRDRANTGELFF; DNA: TGTGCCATCAGGCGGGACAGGGCGAACACCGGGGAGCTGTTTTTT
V: TRBV9; D: -; size: -; J: TRBJ2-5; CDR3: CASSFEGAQYF; DNA: TGTGCCAGCAGCTTCGAGGGGGCCCAGTACTTC
V: TRBV2; D: -; size: -; J: TRBJ1-1; CDR3: CASSDRERFTEAFF; DNA: TGTGCCAGCAGTGACAGGGAAAGGTTCACTGAAGCTTTCTTT
V: TRBV4-1; D: -; size: many; J: TRBJ1-6; CDR3: CASSQGAANSPLHF; DNA: TGCGCCAGCAGCCAGGGCGCCGCTAATTCACCCCTCCACTTT
V: TRBV9; D: -; size: many; J: TRBJ1-3; CDR3: CASSVGLVDGAGNTIYF; DNA: TGTGCCAGCAGCGTAGGATTGGTTGATGGAGCCGGAAACACCATATATTTT
V: TRBV19; D: -; size: -; J: TRBJ1-1; CDR3: CASSIRSTEAFF; DNA: TGTGCCAGTAGTATCAGGAGCACTGAAGCTTTCTTT
V: TRBV6-5; D: -; size: many; J: TRBJ2-3; CDR3: CATATGDTQYF; DNA: TGTGCCACCGCGACTGGGGATACGCAGTATTTT
V: TRBV19; D: -; size: few; J: TRBJ2-7; CDR3: CASSVRGSYEQYF; DNA: TGTGCCAGTAGCGTAAGAGGCTCCTACGAGCAGTACTTC
V: TRBV6-5; D: -; size: -; J: TRBJ2-7; CDR3: CASSQGPAVYEQYF; DNA: TGTGCCAGCAGCCAAGGACCGGCAGTCTACGAGCAGTACTTC
V: TRBV7-6; D: -; size: many; J: TRBJ1-1; CDR3: CASSLASGFTEAFF; DNA: TGTGCCAGCAGCTTAGCCTCAGGGTTCACTGAAGCTTTCTTT
V: TRBV5-5; D: -; size: -; J: TRBJ2-5; CDR3: CASKVTREVETQYF; DNA: TGTGCCAGCAAAGTCACCCGTGAGGTGGAGACCCAGTACTTC
V: TRBV5-1; D: TRBD1; size: -; J: TRBJ2-7; CDR3: CASSTTTGAGYEQYF; DNA: TGCGCCAGCAGCACTACGACAGGGGCCGGCTACGAGCAGTACTTC
V: TRBV19; D: TRBD1; size: many; J: TRBJ2-2; CDR3: CASSRQGDGELFF; DNA: TGTGCCAGTAGTCGACAGGGGGACGGGGAGCTGTTTTTT
V: TRBV18; D: TRBD1; size: few; J: TRBJ1-5; CDR3: CASSTKTGGNQPQHF; DNA: TGTGCCAGCTCGACTAAGACAGGGGGCAATCAGCCCCAGCATTTT
V: TRBV7-2; D: -; size: -; J: TRBJ1-2; CDR3: CASSGDSGNYGYTF; DNA: TGTGCCAGCAGCGGCGACAGCGGTAACTATGGCTACACCTTC
V: TRBV10-3; D: TRBD1; size: -; J: TRBJ1-1; CDR3: CAISMDGQGQAEAFF; DNA: TGTGCCATCAGCATGGACGGACAGGGGCAAGCTGAAGCTTTCTTT
V: TRBV2; D: -; size: many; J: TRBJ1-4; CDR3: CASDGRPMAEKLFF; DNA: TGTGCCAGCGACGGCAGGCCTATGGCTGAAAAACTGTTTTTT
V: TRBV11-2; D: -; size: -; J: TRBJ2-5; CDR3: CASSLARAPQYF; DNA: TGTGCCAGCAGCTTGGCTAGGGCGCCCCAGTACTTC
V: TRBV2; D: TRBD1; size: -; J: TRBJ2-2; CDR3: CATETGTNTGELFF; DNA: TGTGCCACCGAGACAGGGACGAACACCGGGGAGCTGTTTTTT
V: TRBV10-3; D: TRBD2; size: -; J: TRBJ2-3; CDR3: CAISFRLAGGSDTQYF; DNA: TGTGCCATCAGTTTTCGACTAGCGGGGGGCTCAGATACGCAGTATTTT
V: TRBV25-1; D: TRBD1; size: -; J: TRBJ1-1; CDR3: CASSELGQGRTEAFF; DNA: TGTGCCAGCAGTGAACTCGGACAGGGGCGCACTGAAGCTTTCTTT
V: TRBV20-1; D: -; size: -; J: TRBJ2-3; CDR3: CSAANDGRATQYF; DNA: TGCAGTGCTGCTAACGACGGTCGGGCTACGCAGTATTTT
V: TRBV2; D: -; size: -; J: TRBJ1-5; CDR3: CASSATGSSNQPQHF; DNA: TGTGCCAGCAGTGCAACAGGGAGCAGCAATCAGCCCCAGCATTTT
V: TRBV18; D: TRBD1; size: -; J: TRBJ1-2; CDR3: CASSLDRAGGYTF; DNA: TGTGCCAGCTCACTTGACAGGGCTGGGGGCTACACCTTC
V: TRBV3-1; D: -; size: few; J: TRBJ1-2; CDR3: CASSPSGLRRNYGYTF; DNA: TGTGCCAGCAGCCCGAGCGGGTTACGACGAAACTATGGCTACACCTTC
V: TRBV5-1; D: -; size: -; J: TRBJ2-3; CDR3: CASARDVELDTQYF; DNA: TGCGCCAGCGCCCGGGACGTAGAGTTAGATACGCAGTATTTT